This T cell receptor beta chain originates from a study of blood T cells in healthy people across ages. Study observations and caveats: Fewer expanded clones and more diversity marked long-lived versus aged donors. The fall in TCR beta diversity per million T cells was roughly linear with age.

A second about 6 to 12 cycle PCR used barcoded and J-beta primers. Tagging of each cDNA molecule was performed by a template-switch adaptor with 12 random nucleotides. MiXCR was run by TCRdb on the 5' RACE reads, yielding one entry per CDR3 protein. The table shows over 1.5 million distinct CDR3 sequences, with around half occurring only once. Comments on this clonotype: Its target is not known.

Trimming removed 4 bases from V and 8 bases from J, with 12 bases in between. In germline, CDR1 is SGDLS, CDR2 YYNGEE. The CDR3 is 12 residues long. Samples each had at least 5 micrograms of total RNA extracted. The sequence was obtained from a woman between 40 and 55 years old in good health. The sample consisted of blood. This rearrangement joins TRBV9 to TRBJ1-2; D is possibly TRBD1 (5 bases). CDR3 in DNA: TGTGCCAGCAGCCTCTATCCAGGGGGCTACACCTTC. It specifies CASSLYPGGYTF.